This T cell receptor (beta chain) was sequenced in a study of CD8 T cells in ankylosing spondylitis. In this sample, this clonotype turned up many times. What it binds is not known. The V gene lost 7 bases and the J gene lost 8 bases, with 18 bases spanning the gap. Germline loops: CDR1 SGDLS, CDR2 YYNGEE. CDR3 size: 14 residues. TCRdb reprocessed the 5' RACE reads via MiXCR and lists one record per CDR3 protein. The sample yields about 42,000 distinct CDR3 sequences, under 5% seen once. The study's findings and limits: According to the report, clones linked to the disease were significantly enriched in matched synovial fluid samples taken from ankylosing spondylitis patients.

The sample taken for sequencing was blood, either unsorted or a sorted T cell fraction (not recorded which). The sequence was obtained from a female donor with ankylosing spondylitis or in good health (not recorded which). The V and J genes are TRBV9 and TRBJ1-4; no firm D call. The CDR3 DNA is TGTGCCAGCGGACCCCAAGGGATGGGGGAAAAACTGTTTTTT. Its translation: CASGPQGMGEKLFF.